Listed below are T cell receptor beta chains from one sample, sequenced in a study of HIV-infected patients and healthy controls. Each CDR3 protein is one row after TCRdb ran MiXCR on the 5' RACE reads. This repertoire shows 7,000 to 9,000 distinct CDR3 sequences, about a tenth found once; its top ten account for over 15%. The specimen comprised blood, sampled before antiretroviral therapy. The source of these receptors is an adult with HIV infection. CDR3s include the opening cysteine and the closing phenylalanine or tryptophan. D genes are given only for firm matches. Size is stated for part of the rows, as once, few or many counts, or as a class when the clone is expanded.

>TRBJ2-7|13|NA|TRBV5-1|medium-sized
CASSYSAGYEQYF
TGCGCCAGCAGCTATTCGGCAGGATACGAGCAGTACTTC
>TRBJ1-3|18|NA|TRBV12-3/TRBV12-4|medium-sized
CASSLFGPLEPSGNTIYF
TGTGCCAGCAGTTTGTTCGGGCCCCTGGAACCTTCTGGAAACACCATATATTTT
>TRBJ2-2|12|TRBD1|TRBV30|medium-sized
CARGQGPGELFF
TGTGCCCGCGGACAGGGCCCCGGGGAGCTGTTTTTT
>TRBJ2-5|14|NA|TRBV12-3/TRBV12-4|medium-sized
CASSGTNPPETQYF
TGTGCCAGCAGTGGAACAAATCCGCCAGAGACCCAGTACTTC
>TRBJ1-4|13|NA|TRBV9|NA
CASSSGTWEKLFF
TGTGCCAGCAGTAGCGGGACGTGGGAAAAACTGTTTTTT
>TRBJ2-1|15|TRBD2|TRBV6-5|NA
CASRTLLAGENEQFF
TGTGCCAGCAGAACCCTACTAGCGGGAGAGAACGAGCAGTTCTTC
>TRBJ2-7|14|TRBD1|TRBV12-3/TRBV12-4|medium-sized
CASSTGGRSYEQYF
TGTGCCAGCAGTACAGGGGGCAGGTCCTACGAGCAGTACTTC
>TRBJ2-2|15|NA|TRBV6-6|many
CASSSKGGHTGELFF
TGTGCCAGCAGTTCGAAGGGGGGGCACACCGGGGAGCTGTTTTTT
>TRBJ2-7|11|NA|TRBV3-1|many
CASSQEREQYF
TGTGCCAGCAGCCAAGAGAGAGAGCAGTACTTC
>TRBJ2-7|14|TRBD1|TRBV11-2|many
CASSIYRGTGAQYF
TGTGCCAGCAGCATATACAGGGGGACAGGGGCGCAGTACTTC
>TRBJ2-5|13|TRBD2|TRBV6-1|medium-sized
CASSTSDQETQYF
TGTGCCAGTTCGACTAGCGACCAAGAGACCCAGTACTTC
>TRBJ2-6|16|NA|TRBV5-1|medium-sized
CASSLAAGSGANVLTF
TGCGCCAGCAGCTTGGCCGCGGGATCTGGGGCCAACGTCCTGACTTTC
>TRBJ2-1|17|TRBD2|TRBV28|large
CASSFMVQRGAHNEQFF
TGTGCCAGCAGTTTTATGGTTCAGCGGGGGGCCCACAATGAGCAGTTCTTC
>TRBJ2-5|12|NA|TRBV20-1|medium-sized
CSAIRQAETQYF
TGCAGTGCTATCCGCCAAGCGGAGACCCAGTACTTC
>TRBJ2-7|14|NA|TRBV6-2/TRBV6-3|NA
CASSYRDGSYEQYF
TGTGCCAGCAGTTACCGAGACGGCTCCTACGAGCAGTACTTC
>TRBJ2-2|12|NA|TRBV5-1|NA
CASSPTAGELFF
TGCGCCAGCAGCCCCACCGCCGGGGAGCTGTTTTTT
>TRBJ2-1|14|NA|TRBV6-1|medium-sized
CALKQDFVYNEQFF
TGTGCCCTTAAACAGGACTTTGTATACAATGAGCAGTTCTTC
>TRBJ2-4|13|NA|TRBV28|medium-sized
CASSLSGTHIQYF
TGTGCCAGCAGTTTATCCGGGACACACATTCAGTACTTC
>TRBJ2-1|16|TRBD2|TRBV7-6|many
CASSGGSGGLYNEQFF
TGTGCCAGCAGCGGGGGGTCGGGGGGGTTATACAATGAGCAGTTCTTC
>TRBJ2-3|16|TRBD2|TRBV6-1|many
CASRRGLAGETDTQYF
TGTGCCAGCAGGAGGGGACTAGCGGGAGAGACAGATACGCAGTATTTT
>TRBJ2-3|15|NA|TRBV9|NA
CASSVSGTLPDTQYF
TGTGCCAGCAGCGTATCGGGAACACTCCCCGATACGCAGTATTTT
>TRBJ2-5|13|NA|TRBV20-1|many
CSESGRTEETQYF
TGCAGTGAGAGCGGCCGGACAGAAGAGACCCAGTACTTC
>TRBJ2-1|15|NA|TRBV4-1|NA
CASSPGIAVYNEQFF
TGCGCCAGCAGCCCCGGGATAGCGGTCTACAATGAGCAGTTCTTC
>TRBJ2-3|17|NA|TRBV7-9|medium-sized
CASSWSPDTLPTDTQYF
TGTGCCAGCAGCTGGAGCCCGGACACTCTTCCCACAGATACGCAGTATTTT
>TRBJ1-4|13|NA|TRBV6-5|many
CASSGTVDEKLFF
TGTGCCAGCAGTGGGACCGTAGATGAAAAACTGTTTTTT
>TRBJ1-2|14|NA|TRBV29-1|NA
CSVVPRPENYGYTF
TGCAGCGTTGTCCCCCGCCCAGAGAACTATGGCTACACCTTC
>TRBJ1-1|14|NA|TRBV7-9|NA
CASSLVWGNPEAFF
TGTGCCAGCAGCTTAGTATGGGGGAACCCTGAAGCTTTCTTT
>TRBJ2-1|15|NA|TRBV12-3/TRBV12-4|few
CASSFPRAPYNEQFF
TGTGCCAGCAGTTTTCCCCGAGCACCCTACAATGAGCAGTTCTTC
>TRBJ2-3|15|TRBD1|TRBV5-1|medium-sized
CASSLGTASTDTQYF
TGCGCCAGCAGCTTAGGGACAGCTAGCACAGATACGCAGTATTTT
>TRBJ2-6|19|TRBD1|TRBV20-1|many
CSARGNLGQAISGANVLTF
TGCAGTGCTAGAGGCAACCTGGGACAGGCGATCTCTGGGGCCAACGTCCTGACTTTC
>TRBJ2-1|19|TRBD2|TRBV6-1|many
CALLPQGLAGGKVYNEQFF
TGTGCCCTCCTCCCCCAGGGACTAGCGGGAGGTAAGGTCTACAATGAGCAGTTCTTC
>TRBJ2-7|14|NA|TRBV6-5|NA
CASSYLGASYEQYF
TGTGCCAGCAGTTACTTAGGGGCCTCCTACGAGCAGTACTTC
>TRBJ2-1|12|TRBD2|TRBV20-1|few
CSARASGKIKFF
TGCAGTGCTAGAGCGAGCGGGAAGATAAAGTTCTTC
>TRBJ2-1|16|TRBD2|TRBV19|many
CASSLSGGASYNEQFF
TGTGCCAGTAGTCTAAGCGGGGGGGCCTCGTACAATGAGCAGTTCTTC
>TRBJ1-5|13|NA|TRBV6-5|few
CASSRTLDQPQHF
TGTGCCAGCAGCCGGACACTAGATCAGCCCCAGCATTTT
>TRBJ2-7|13|NA|TRBV12-3/TRBV12-4|many
CASSLVAGSEQYF
TGTGCCAGCAGTTTAGTGGCAGGAAGCGAGCAGTACTTC
>TRBJ2-6|15|NA|TRBV10-1|many
CASSEGSSGANVLTF
TGCGCCAGCAGTGAGGGGAGTTCTGGGGCCAACGTCCTGACTTTC
>TRBJ2-3|17|NA|TRBV11-2|many
CASSLGDGSAHTDTQYF
TGTGCCAGCAGCTTAGGAGACGGGAGTGCGCACACAGATACGCAGTATTTT
>TRBJ2-1|14|NA|TRBV12-3/TRBV12-4|medium-sized
CASSWDLGSDEQFF
TGTGCCAGCAGTTGGGACCTGGGATCGGATGAGCAGTTCTTC
>TRBJ2-5|15|NA|TRBV11-1|many
CASSFRDGIQETQYF
TGTGCCAGTAGCTTCCGGGACGGCATCCAAGAGACCCAGTACTTC
>TRBJ2-4|16|NA|TRBV7-8|many
CASSLVLAGAKNIQYF
TGTGCCAGCAGCTTAGTGTTAGCAGGAGCCAAAAACATTCAGTACTTC
>TRBJ2-1|16|TRBD2|TRBV20-1|many
CSAPRLAAASYNEQFF
TGCAGTGCTCCCCGACTAGCGGCCGCCTCCTACAATGAGCAGTTCTTC
>TRBJ2-7|16|TRBD2|TRBV19|NA
CASSIDLTSGAYEQYF
TGTGCCAGTAGTATAGATCTGACTAGCGGAGCCTACGAGCAGTACTTC
>TRBJ2-6|18|TRBD1|TRBV5-1|many
CASSFQTGARLGANVLTF
TGCGCCAGCAGCTTTCAGACAGGGGCCCGCCTGGGGGCCAACGTCCTGACTTTC
>TRBJ2-4|13|NA|TRBV6-5|many
CASTTGGGDIQYF
TGTGCCAGCACTACAGGGGGGGGTGACATTCAGTACTTC
>TRBJ1-2|12|NA|TRBV3-1|many
CASSQAGNGYTF
TGTGCCAGCAGCCAGGCAGGGAATGGCTACACCTTC
>TRBJ1-4|15|NA|TRBV28|few
CASTKWAATNEKLFF
TGTGCCAGCACCAAATGGGCAGCAACTAATGAAAAACTGTTTTTT
>TRBJ1-5|15|NA|TRBV5-1|few
CASSLIGGDNQPQHF
TGCGCCAGCAGCTTGATCGGGGGCGACAATCAGCCCCAGCATTTT
>TRBJ2-3|16|NA|TRBV5-1|NA
CASSLPGGQDADTQYF
TGCGCCAGCAGCTTGCCGGGAGGACAGGATGCAGATACGCAGTATTTT
>TRBJ2-7|15|TRBD1|TRBV5-1|NA
CASSLEGGASYEQYF
TGCGCCAGCAGCTTGGAAGGGGGCGCGTCCTACGAGCAGTACTTC
>TRBJ2-3|17|NA|TRBV7-8|many
CASSRNRESLSTDTQYF
TGTGCCAGCAGCCGAAATAGGGAGTCCCTTAGCACAGATACGCAGTATTTT